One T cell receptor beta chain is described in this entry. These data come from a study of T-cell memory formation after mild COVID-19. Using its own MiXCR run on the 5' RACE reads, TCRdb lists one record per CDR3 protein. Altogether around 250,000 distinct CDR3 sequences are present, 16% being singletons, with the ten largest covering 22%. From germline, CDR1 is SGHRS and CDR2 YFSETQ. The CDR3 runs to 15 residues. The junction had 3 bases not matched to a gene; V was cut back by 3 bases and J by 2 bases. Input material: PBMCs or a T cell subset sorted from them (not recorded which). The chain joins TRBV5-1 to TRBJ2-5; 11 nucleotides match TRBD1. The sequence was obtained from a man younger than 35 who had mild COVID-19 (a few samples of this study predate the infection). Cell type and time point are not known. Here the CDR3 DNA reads TGCGCCAGCAGCTCCCGGGACAGGGGGCAAGAGACCCAGTACTTC. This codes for CASSSRDRGQETQYF. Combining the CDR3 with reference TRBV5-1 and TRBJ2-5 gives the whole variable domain KAGVTQTPRYLIKTRGQQVTLSCSPISGHRSVSWYQQTPGQGLQFLFEYFSETQRNKGNFPGRFSGRQFSNSRSEMNVSTLELGDSALYLCASSSRDRGQETQYFGPGTRLLVL.